These 18 T cell receptor beta chains originate from one sample sequenced in a study of response to subunit inactivated influenza vaccine. From the RT-PCR reads, TCRdb called clonotypes with MiXCR, one entry per CDR3 protein. This sample has about 650,000 distinct CDR3 sequences; approximately 15% occur once, and the top ten carry around a tenth. The sample consisted of PBMCs from blood, taken 11 to 12 days after vaccination. These TCRs come from a man aged 45-60 years who received an inactivated influenza vaccine.

This clonotype was picked up one time. This chain uses TRBV7-9 with TRBJ2-7, with D possibly being TRBD2 (6 bases). The germline V and J ends were trimmed by 6 bases and 5 bases, with 14 bases remaining between them. Germline V gives CDR1 SEHNR, CDR2 FQNEAQ (reference sequence). The length of the CDR3 is 13 residues. CDR3 nucleotides: TGTGCCAGCAGATTGTCGGGGGATAACGAGCAGTACTTC. Translating gives CASRLSGDNEQYF.

In its sample, this clonotype was seen a few times. The rearrangement uses TRBV27 and TRBJ1-1; tentative D call: TRBD1 (5 bases). The CDR3 extends over 14 amino acids. In germline, CDR1 is MNHEY, CDR2 SMNVEV (reference sequence). The V gene lost 4 bases and the J gene lost 1 base, with 10 bases spanning the gap. The CDR3 region is CASSSLGTNTEAFF. Here the CDR3 DNA reads TGTGCCAGCAGTTCCCTTGGGACGAACACTGAAGCTTTCTTT.

This chain links TRBV3-1 with TRBJ1-2, with D perhaps matching TRBD1 (6 bases). This CDR3 spans 16 amino acids. CDR1 and CDR2 (germline): LGHDT, YNNKEL (reference sequence). The germline V and J ends were trimmed by 1 base and 8 bases, with 20 bases remaining between them. In DNA form, the CDR3 reads TGTGCCAGCAGCCAAGGTGGGGGGACACGAACTGGCGGCTACACCTTC. It encodes CASSQGGGTRTGGYTF.

A word on this clonotype: Germline is not matched at one junction end, which may reflect a read error. The rearrangement joins TRBV7-7 to TRBJ2-3, with D possibly TRBD2 on 5 matching bases. Germline CDR1 is SSHAT and CDR2 is FNYEAQ (reference sequence). The CDR3 spans 14 residues. CDR3 protein: CARSLALSSDTQYF. The CDR3 bases are TGTGCCAGAAGCTTAGCGCTTAGTTCAGATACGCAGTATTTT. The complete variable domain, with remaining parts taken from reference TRBV7-7 and TRBJ2-3, reads GAGVSQSPRYKVTKRGQDVTLRCDPISSHATLYWYQQALGQGPEFLTYFNYEAQPDKSGLPSDRFSAERPEGSISTLTIQRTEQRDSAMYRCARSLALSSDTQYFGPGTRLTVL.

This clonotype was recorded at least ten times. This rearrangement joins TRBV7-2 to TRBJ2-3, with unresolved D. Germline CDR1 is SGHTA and CDR2 is FQGNSA. The CDR3 sequence is 14 residues long. V was pared by 1 base and J by 2 bases, with 7 bases between. CDR3 region: CASSLGPATDTQYF. For the CDR3, the DNA is TGTGCCAGCAGCTTAGGGCCGGCCACAGATACGCAGTATTTT.

The chain links TRBV15 to TRBJ2-1; no clear D. Germline V gene sequence: CDR1 LNHNV, CDR2 YYDKDF (reference sequence). The germline V and J ends were trimmed by 0 bases and 5 bases, with 8 bases remaining between them. The CDR3 is 14 amino acids. CDR3: CATSRDQVNNEQFF. The DNA of the CDR3 is TGTGCCACCAGCAGAGATCAGGTTAACAATGAGCAGTTCTTC.

This clonotype showed up just a few times. The chain uses TRBV28 and TRBJ1-5, with no clear D. This CDR3 is 13 amino acids long. The V gene's germline CDR1 is MDHEN and CDR2 SYDVKM. The ends were cut back, 6 bases at V and 4 bases at J, with 10 bases in the middle. CDR3 DNA sequence: TGTGCCAGCAGAACCGGGGAGAATCAGCCCCAGCATTTT. Protein sequence: CASRTGENQPQHF.

V gene TRBV18 combines with J gene TRBJ2-6; D is possibly TRBD1 (6 bases). The V end was cut by 3 bases, the J end by 1 base, with 13 bases between. There are 17 residues in the CDR3. Germline V gene data show CDR1 as KGHSH and CDR2 as LQKENI. The CDR3 loop reads CASSPGKQGSGANVLTF. The CDR3 coding sequence is TGTGCCAGCTCACCGGGCAAACAGGGTTCTGGGGCCAACGTCCTGACTTTC.

A few counts support this clonotype. CDR3 residues: CAISGGNGEQYF. As DNA, the CDR3 is TGTGCCATCAGTGGGGGGAACGGCGAGCAGTACTTC. The chain combines TRBV10-3 with TRBJ2-7; either TRBD1 or TRBD2 may supply D (5 bases each). The ends were cut back, 4 bases at V and 6 bases at J, with 10 bases in the middle. The CDR3 covers 12 residues. Germline CDR1 ENHRY, CDR2 SYGVKD.

The chain couples TRBV27 to TRBJ2-3, with unresolved D. Germline V gene lookup returns CDR1 MNHEY and CDR2 SMNVEV (reference sequence). CDR3 length: 14 amino acids. V shed 2 bases and J shed 3 bases, with 9 bases lying between them. DNA for the CDR3: TGTGCCAGCAGTTTACAGATGGGGACAGATACGCAGTATTTT. Amino acid sequence: CASSLQMGTDTQYF.

This clonotype was detected only a few times. This chain links TRBV6-2 or TRBV6-3 with TRBJ1-2; D is possibly TRBD1 (6 bases). The CDR3 loop spans 15 amino acids. Germline CDR1 reads MNHEY; CDR2 reads SVGEGT. The germline V and J ends were trimmed by 4 bases and 7 bases, with 19 bases remaining between them. CDR3 region: CASSSPDRKMGGYTF. The CDR3 DNA sequence: TGTGCCAGCAGTTCTCCGGACAGAAAGATGGGTGGCTACACCTTC.

The CDR3 coding sequence is TGTGCCAGGAGCCCCGGGCGGACAGCCTATGGCTACACCTTC. Protein product: CARSPGRTAYGYTF. This chain links TRBV7-9 with TRBJ1-2, with D perhaps matching TRBD1 (6 bases). Germline values: CDR1 SEHNR, CDR2 FQNEAQ (reference sequence). The germline V and J ends were trimmed by 9 bases and 4 bases, with 18 bases remaining between them. CDR3 length: 14 amino acids.

This clonotype was detected a few times. The chain combines TRBV10-3 with TRBJ2-1, with D perhaps TRBD1 or TRBD2 (5 bases each). The V gene lost 6 bases and the J gene lost 5 bases, with 14 bases spanning the gap. CDR3 length: 14 amino acids. The germline gives CDR1 ENHRY, CDR2 SYGVKD. CDR3 nucleotides: TGTGCCATCAGCTCGGGACCGACAAACAATGAGCAGTTCTTC. This gives the protein CAISSGPTNNEQFF.

This clonotype occurred a few times. The genes are TRBV11-2 and TRBJ1-4; TRBD1 aligns across 7 bases. V was clipped by 0 bases and J by 5 bases; unmatched bases: 3. There are 15 residues in the CDR3. Germline loops: CDR1 SGHAT, CDR2 FQNNGV. The CDR3 DNA follows: TGTGCCAGCAGCTTAGAAAGGGGGCGGAATGAAAAACTGTTTTTT. It translates to CASSLERGRNEKLFF.

The rearrangement links TRBV5-1 to TRBJ2-5, with D uncertain. Trimming removed 0 bases at V and 1 base at J, with 10 bases between. Germline assignment: CDR1 SGHRS and CDR2 YFSETQ. CDR3 length equals 15 residues. The CDR3 loop reads CASSLGNAFQETQYF. The CDR3 bases are TGCGCCAGCAGCTTGGGGAACGCGTTCCAAGAGACCCAGTACTTC. Complete variable domain (other parts from reference TRBV5-1 and TRBJ2-5): KAGVTQTPRYLIKTRGQQVTLSCSPISGHRSVSWYQQTPGQGLQFLFEYFSETQRNKGNFPGRFSGRQFSNSRSEMNVSTLELGDSALYLCASSLGNAFQETQYFGPGTRLLVL.

V usage is TRBV6-5 and J usage is TRBJ2-5; D gene ambiguous. The CDR3 covers 12 residues. The germline gives CDR1 MNHEY, CDR2 SVGAGI. V lost 2 bases to trimming and J lost 7 bases, with 8 bases between them. In DNA form, the CDR3 reads TGTGCCAGCAGTTACGGGGTGGGGACCCAGTACTTC. Protein product: CASSYGVGTQYF.

This chain connects TRBV5-1 to TRBJ1-2, with D perhaps matching TRBD1 (5 bases). CDR1 and CDR2 from the germline V gene are SGHRS and YFSETQ. Trimming left V 3 bases short and J 6 bases short, with 18 bases between. The CDR3 runs to 15 residues. The CDR3 spells CASSYGVGTPDGYTF. CDR3 bases: TGCGCCAGCAGCTATGGGGTGGGGACCCCAGATGGCTACACCTTC.

V and J are TRBV20-1 and TRBJ1-1, with D uncertain. CDR1 and CDR2 from the germline V gene are DFQATT and SNEGSKA (reference sequence). The CDR3 consists of 13 residues. The V end was cut by 7 bases, the J end by 1 base, with 13 bases between. Here the CDR3 reads CSGGRKPNTEAFF. CDR3 DNA: TGCAGTGGAGGGCGGAAGCCGAACACTGAAGCTTTCTTT.